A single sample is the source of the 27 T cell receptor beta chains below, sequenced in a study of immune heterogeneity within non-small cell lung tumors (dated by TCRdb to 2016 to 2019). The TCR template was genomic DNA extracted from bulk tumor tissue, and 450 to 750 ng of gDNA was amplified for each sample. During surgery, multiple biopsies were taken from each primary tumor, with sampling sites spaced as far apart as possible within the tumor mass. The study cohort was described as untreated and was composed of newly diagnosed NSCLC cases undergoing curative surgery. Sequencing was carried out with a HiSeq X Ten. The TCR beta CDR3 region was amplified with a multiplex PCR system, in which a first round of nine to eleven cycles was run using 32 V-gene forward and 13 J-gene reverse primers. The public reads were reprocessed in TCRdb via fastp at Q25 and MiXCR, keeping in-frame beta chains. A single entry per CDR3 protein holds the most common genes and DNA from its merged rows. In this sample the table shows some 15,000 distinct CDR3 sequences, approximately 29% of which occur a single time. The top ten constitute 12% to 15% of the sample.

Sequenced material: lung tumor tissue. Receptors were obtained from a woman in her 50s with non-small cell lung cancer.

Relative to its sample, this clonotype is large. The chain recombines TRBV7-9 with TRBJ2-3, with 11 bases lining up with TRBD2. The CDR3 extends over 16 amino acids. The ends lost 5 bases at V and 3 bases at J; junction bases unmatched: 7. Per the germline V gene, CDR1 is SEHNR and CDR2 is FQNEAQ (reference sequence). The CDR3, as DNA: TGTGCCAGCAGCGGAGGGACTAGCGGTCCGACAGATACGCAGTATTTT. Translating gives CASSGGTSGPTDTQYF.

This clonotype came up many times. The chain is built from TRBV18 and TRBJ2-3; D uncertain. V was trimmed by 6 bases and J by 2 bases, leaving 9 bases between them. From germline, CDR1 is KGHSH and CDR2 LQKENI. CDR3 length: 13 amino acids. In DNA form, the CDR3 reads TGTGCCAGCTCCCAGTCCCCCACAGATACGCAGTATTTT. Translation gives CASSQSPTDTQYF.

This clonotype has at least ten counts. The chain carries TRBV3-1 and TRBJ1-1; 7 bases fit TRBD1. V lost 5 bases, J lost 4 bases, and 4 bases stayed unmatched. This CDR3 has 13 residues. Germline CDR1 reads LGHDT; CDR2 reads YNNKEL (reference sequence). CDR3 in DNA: TGTGCCAGCAGCTTGGGACAGACCACTGAAGCTTTCTTT. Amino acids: CASSLGQTTEAFF.

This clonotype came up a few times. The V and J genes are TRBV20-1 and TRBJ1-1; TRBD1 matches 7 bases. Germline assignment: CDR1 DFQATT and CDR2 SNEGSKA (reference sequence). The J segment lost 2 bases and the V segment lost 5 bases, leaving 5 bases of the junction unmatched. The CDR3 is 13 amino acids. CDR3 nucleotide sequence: TGCAGTGCTTACAGGGGAGAAAACACTGAAGCTTTCTTT. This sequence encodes CSAYRGENTEAFF.

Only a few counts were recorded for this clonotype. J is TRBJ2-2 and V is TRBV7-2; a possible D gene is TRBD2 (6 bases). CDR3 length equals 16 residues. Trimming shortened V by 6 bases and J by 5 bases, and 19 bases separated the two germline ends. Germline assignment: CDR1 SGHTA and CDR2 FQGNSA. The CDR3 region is CASRRPGVRGTGELFF. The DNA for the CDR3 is TGTGCCAGCAGACGTCCGGGGGTTCGGGGTACCGGGGAGCTGTTTTTT.

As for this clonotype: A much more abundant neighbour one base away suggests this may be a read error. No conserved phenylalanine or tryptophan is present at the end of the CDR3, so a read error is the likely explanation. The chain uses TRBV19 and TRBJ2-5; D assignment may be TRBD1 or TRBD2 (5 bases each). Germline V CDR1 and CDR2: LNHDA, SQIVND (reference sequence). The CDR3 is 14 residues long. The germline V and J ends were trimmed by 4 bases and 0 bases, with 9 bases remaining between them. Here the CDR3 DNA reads TGTGCCAGTAGTAGGGACGGGTACCAAGAGACCCAGTACTTG. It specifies CASSRDGYQETQYL.

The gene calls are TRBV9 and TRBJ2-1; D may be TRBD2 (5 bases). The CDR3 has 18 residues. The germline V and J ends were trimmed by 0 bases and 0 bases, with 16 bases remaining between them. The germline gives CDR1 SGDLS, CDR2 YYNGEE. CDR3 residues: CASSVEANSVSSYNEQFF. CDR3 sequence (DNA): TGTGCCAGCAGCGTAGAGGCCAATAGCGTAAGCTCCTACAATGAGCAGTTCTTC.

CDR3 amino acids: CSAGGQGAVVNYGYTF. The DNA for the CDR3 is TGCAGTGCCGGGGGGCAGGGGGCAGTGGTTAACTATGGCTACACCTTC. The chain uses TRBV20-1 and TRBJ1-2, with 8 bases lining up with TRBD1. CDR3 size: 16 residues. V shed 6 bases, J shed 1 base, and the junction held 13 bases outside the gene matches. CDR1 and CDR2 (germline): DFQATT, SNEGSKA (reference sequence).

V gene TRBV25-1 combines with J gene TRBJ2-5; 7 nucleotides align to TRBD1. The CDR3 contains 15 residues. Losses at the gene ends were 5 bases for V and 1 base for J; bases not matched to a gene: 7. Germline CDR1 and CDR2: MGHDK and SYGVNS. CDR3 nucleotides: TGTGCCAGCAGTCCGTCCGGGACAGCCCAAGAGACCCAGTACTTC. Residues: CASSPSGTAQETQYF.

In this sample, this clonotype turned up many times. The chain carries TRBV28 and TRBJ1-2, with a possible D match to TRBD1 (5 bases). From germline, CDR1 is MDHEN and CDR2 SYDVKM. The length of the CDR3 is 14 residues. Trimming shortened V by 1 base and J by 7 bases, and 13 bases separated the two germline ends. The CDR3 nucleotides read TGTGCCAGCAGTTTATTGACCGGGGACGGTGGCTACACCTTC. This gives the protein CASSLLTGDGGYTF.

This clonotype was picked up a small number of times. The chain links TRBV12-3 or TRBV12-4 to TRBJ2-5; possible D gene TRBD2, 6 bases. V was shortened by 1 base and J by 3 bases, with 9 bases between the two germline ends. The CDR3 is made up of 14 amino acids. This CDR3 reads CASSLGLAKETQYF. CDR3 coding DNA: TGTGCCAGCAGTTTAGGCCTAGCGAAAGAGACCCAGTACTTC.

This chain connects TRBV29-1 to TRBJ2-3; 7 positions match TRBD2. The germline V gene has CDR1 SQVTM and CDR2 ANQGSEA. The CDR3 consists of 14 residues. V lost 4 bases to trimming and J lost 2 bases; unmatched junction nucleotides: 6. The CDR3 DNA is TGCAGCGTTGGTGGGAGGGACTCCACAGATACGCAGTATTTT. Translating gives CSVGGRDSTDTQYF.

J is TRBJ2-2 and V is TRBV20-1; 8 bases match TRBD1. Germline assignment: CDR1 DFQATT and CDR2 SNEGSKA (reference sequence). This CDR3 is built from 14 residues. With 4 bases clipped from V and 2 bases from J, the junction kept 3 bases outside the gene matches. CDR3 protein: CSAMGQVNTGELFF. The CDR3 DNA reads TGCAGTGCTATGGGACAGGTTAACACCGGGGAGCTGTTTTTT.

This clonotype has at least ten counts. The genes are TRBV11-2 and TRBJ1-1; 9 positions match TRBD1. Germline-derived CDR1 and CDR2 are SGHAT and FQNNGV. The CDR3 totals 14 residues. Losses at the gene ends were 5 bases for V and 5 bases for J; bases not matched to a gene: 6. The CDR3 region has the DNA TGTGCCAGCAGCCCGAGGACAGGGGCGACTGAAGCTTTCTTT. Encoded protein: CASSPRTGATEAFF.

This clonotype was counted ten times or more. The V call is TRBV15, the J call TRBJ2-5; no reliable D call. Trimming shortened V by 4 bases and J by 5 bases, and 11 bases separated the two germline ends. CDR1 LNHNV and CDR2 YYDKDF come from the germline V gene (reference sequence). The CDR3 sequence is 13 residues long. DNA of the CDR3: TGTGCCACCAGCAAATCGGTAATGGAGACCCAGTACTTC. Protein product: CATSKSVMETQYF.

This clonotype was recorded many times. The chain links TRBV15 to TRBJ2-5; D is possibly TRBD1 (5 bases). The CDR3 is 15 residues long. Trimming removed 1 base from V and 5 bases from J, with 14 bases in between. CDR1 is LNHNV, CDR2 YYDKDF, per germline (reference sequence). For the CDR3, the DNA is TGTGCCACCAGCAGAGGGGAAGGGGCGCAGGAGACCCAGTACTTC. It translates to CATSRGEGAQETQYF.

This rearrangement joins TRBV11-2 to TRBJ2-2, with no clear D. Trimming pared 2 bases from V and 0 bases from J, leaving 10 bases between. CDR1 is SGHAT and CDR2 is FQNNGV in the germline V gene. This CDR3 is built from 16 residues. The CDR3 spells CASSLRRPANTGELFF. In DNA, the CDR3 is TGTGCCAGCAGCTTAAGGAGACCCGCGAACACCGGGGAGCTGTTTTTT.

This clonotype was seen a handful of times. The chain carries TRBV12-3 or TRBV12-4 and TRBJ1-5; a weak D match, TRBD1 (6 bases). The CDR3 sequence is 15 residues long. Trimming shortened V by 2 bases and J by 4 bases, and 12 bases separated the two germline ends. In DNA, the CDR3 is TGTGCCAGCAGTTTAACACAGGGAGCTAATCAGCCCCAGCATTTT. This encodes CASSLTQGANQPQHF.

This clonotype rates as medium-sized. The CDR3 DNA reads TGTGCCAGCAGCTCAACGGACAGGGCACCCTACGGGCCCGAGCAGTACTTC. Its translation: CASSSTDRAPYGPEQYF. This chain links TRBV7-9 with TRBJ2-7; 8 bases are shared with TRBD1. CDR3 size: 17 residues. The ends lost 4 bases at V and 6 bases at J; junction bases unmatched: 17. Looked up from germline, CDR1 is SEHNR and CDR2 is FQNEAQ (reference sequence).

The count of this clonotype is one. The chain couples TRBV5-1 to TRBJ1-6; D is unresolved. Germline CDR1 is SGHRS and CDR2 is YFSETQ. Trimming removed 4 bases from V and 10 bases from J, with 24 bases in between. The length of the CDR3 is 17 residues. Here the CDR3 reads CASSQSSVQASRSPLHF. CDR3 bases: TGCGCCAGCAGCCAATCCTCGGTTCAGGCTTCGCGGTCACCCCTCCACTTT.

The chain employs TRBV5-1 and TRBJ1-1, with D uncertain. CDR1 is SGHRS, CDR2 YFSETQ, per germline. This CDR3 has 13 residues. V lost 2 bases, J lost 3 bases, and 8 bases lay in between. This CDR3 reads CASSFGVYTEAFF. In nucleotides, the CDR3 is TGCGCCAGCAGCTTTGGTGTTTACACTGAAGCTTTCTTT.

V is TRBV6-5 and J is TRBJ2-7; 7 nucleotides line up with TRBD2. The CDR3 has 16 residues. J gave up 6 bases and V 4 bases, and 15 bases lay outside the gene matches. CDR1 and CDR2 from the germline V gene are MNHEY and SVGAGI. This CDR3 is CASSSLPGSGDGEQYF. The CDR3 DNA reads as TGTGCCAGCAGTTCCCTCCCGGGAAGCGGGGACGGCGAGCAGTACTTC.

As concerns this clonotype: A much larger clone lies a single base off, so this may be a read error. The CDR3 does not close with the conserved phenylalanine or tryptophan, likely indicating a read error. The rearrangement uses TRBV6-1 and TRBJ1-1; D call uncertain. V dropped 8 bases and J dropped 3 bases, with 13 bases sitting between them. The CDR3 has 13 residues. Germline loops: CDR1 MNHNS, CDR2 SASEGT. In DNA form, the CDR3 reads TGTGCCAGCGGGAGTAGGGTTGACACTGAAGCTTTCATT. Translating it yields CASGSRVDTEAFI.

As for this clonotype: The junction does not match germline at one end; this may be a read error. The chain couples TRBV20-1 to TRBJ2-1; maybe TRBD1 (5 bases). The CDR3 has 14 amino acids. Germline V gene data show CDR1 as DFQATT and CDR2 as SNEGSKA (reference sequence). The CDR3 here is CSAGETQVINEQFF. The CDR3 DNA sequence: TGCAGTGCTGGAGAGACACAGGTGATTAATGAGCAGTTCTTC.

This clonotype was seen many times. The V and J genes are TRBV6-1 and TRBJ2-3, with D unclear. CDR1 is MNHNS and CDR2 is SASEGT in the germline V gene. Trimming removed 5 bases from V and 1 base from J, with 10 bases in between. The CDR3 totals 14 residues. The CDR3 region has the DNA TGTGCCAGCAGTAATTTGCGTGGCACAGATACGCAGTATTTT. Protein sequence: CASSNLRGTDTQYF.

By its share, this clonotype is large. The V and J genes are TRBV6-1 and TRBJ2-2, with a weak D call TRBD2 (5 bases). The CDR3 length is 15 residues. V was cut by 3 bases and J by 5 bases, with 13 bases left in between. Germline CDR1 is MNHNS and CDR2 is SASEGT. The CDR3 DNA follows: TGTGCCAGCAGTGACGGCCTAACTAGAACCGGGGAGCTGTTTTTT. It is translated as CASSDGLTRTGELFF.

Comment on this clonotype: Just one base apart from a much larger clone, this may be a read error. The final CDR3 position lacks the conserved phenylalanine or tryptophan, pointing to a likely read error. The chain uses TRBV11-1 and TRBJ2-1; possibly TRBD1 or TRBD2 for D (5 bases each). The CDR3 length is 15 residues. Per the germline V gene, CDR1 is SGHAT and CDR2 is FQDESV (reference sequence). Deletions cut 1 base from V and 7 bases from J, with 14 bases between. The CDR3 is CASSLGHAGSNEQFC. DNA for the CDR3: TGTGCCAGCAGCTTAGGGCATGCAGGGAGTAATGAGCAGTTCTGC.